Each of the 26 T cell receptor beta chains below was sequenced from the same sample in a study of blood T cell repertoires in COVID-19. Assay: immunoSEQ multiplex PCR; the TCRdb copy retains only in-frame clones and omits some. The table lists 35,000 to 40,000 clones, approximately 80% of them singletons. Sequenced: peripheral blood. These receptors originate from a man aged 65-85 years with acute or convalescent COVID-19.

V is TRBV10-3 and J is TRBJ2-1; possibly TRBD2 for D (5 bases). Trimming left V 2 bases short and J 0 bases short, with 5 bases between. The CDR3 consists of 14 residues. Germline V CDR1 and CDR2: ENHRY, SYGVKD. Here the CDR3 reads CAISETSSYNEQFF. The CDR3 coding sequence is TGTGCCATCAGTGAGACTAGCTCCTACAATGAGCAGTTCTTC.

The CDR3 is CASKFVYSSNTEAFF. The CDR3 DNA sequence: TGTGCCAGCAAATTCGTATACAGCTCGAACACTGAAGCTTTCTTT. The chain carries TRBV28 and TRBJ1-1; D unclear. This CDR3 is built from 15 residues. Germline V gene lookup returns CDR1 MDHEN and CDR2 SYDVKM. The V gene lost 7 bases and the J gene lost 1 base, with 16 bases spanning the gap.

The chain is built from TRBV5-6 and TRBJ1-2; D may be TRBD1 (5 bases). The CDR3 totals 12 residues. The V and J ends lost 5 bases and 4 bases respectively, with 9 bases between them. Germline V gene lookup returns CDR1 SGHDT and CDR2 YYEEEE. In DNA form, the CDR3 reads TGTGCCAGCAGAGGCGGGGGCTATGGCTACACCTTC. This translates into CASRGGGYGYTF. Supplemented by reference TRBV5-6 and TRBJ1-2, the full variable domain reads DAGVTQSPTHLIKTRGQQVTLRCSPKSGHDTVSWYQQALGQGPQFIFQYYEEEERQRGNFPDRFSGHQFPNYSSELNVNALLLGDSALYLCASRGGGYGYTFGSGTRLTVV.

The V call is TRBV3-1 (or the pseudogene TRBV3-2), the J call TRBJ1-2; D is possibly TRBD1 (6 bases). The CDR3 extends over 15 amino acids. Germline CDR1 is LGHDT and CDR2 is YNNKEL (reference sequence). Trimming took off 1 base at V and 2 bases at J, with 11 bases between the two ends. The CDR3 DNA follows: TGTGCCAGCAGCCAAGTCCGACAGGTGAACTATGGCTACACCTTC. Translated, it gives CASSQVRQVNYGYTF.

This clone was found a few times. This chain links TRBV11-2 with TRBJ2-7; TRBD2 is a possible D gene (7 bases). Trimming took 6 bases from V and 0 from J, leaving 18 bases between them. Germline CDR1 is SGHAT and CDR2 is FQNNGV. The CDR3 is 16 residues long. The DNA for the CDR3 is TGTGCCAGCAGTGAAAGAGAGGGGGGGATCTCCTACGAGCAGTACTTC. Protein sequence: CASSEREGGISYEQYF.

The chain is built from TRBV23-1 and TRBJ1-5; 12 bases are a match to TRBD1. TRBV23-1 is marked as an open reading frame, function uncertain. V lost 6 bases to trimming and J lost 5 bases; unmatched junction nucleotides: 8. The CDR3 spans 16 residues. CDR3 protein: CASSLTGTGGYQPQHF. CDR3 coding DNA: TGCGCCAGCAGCTTAACCGGGACAGGGGGCTATCAGCCCCAGCATTTT.

CDR3 bases: TGTGCCTGGCAAGGACTACTTCTCTACGAGCAGTACTTC. Its protein product is CAWQGLLLYEQYF. The chain uses TRBV30 and TRBJ2-7; D might be TRBD2 (6 bases). The CDR3 spans 13 residues. The V gene lost 5 bases and the J gene lost 3 bases, with 14 bases spanning the gap. The germline V gene encodes CDR1 GTSNPN and CDR2 SVGIG (reference sequence).

The CDR3 sequence: CASSRIVDTIRTEAFF. In nucleotides, the CDR3 is TGTGCCAGCAGTAGGATTGTAGACACAATTCGCACTGAAGCTTTCTTT. The V call is TRBV21-1, the J call TRBJ1-1; the DNA was not used to check the table's D call, TRBD1. TRBV21-1 is a known pseudogene. This CDR3 has 16 residues.

V is TRBV7-2 and J is TRBJ2-1; no firm D call. CDR3 length equals 13 residues. Germline V gene sequence: CDR1 SGHTA, CDR2 FQGNSA. The germline V and J ends were trimmed by 3 bases and 4 bases, with 7 bases remaining between them. CDR3 amino acids: CASSFQSYNEQFF. CDR3 DNA sequence: TGTGCCAGCAGCTTTCAGTCATACAATGAGCAGTTCTTC.

The chain has TRBV7-9 and TRBJ2-5; D is possibly TRBD2 (5 bases). The V and J ends lost 1 base and 0 bases respectively, with 15 bases between them. The germline V gene has CDR1 SEHNR and CDR2 FQNEAQ (reference sequence). The CDR3 has 17 residues. The CDR3 here is CASSLVGLGEYQETQYF. The CDR3 nucleotides are TGTGCCAGCAGCTTAGTAGGTCTGGGAGAATACCAAGAGACCCAGTACTTC.

This sequence joins TRBV6-1 and TRBJ1-1, with D perhaps TRBD1 (6 bases). The length of the CDR3 is 17 residues. CDR1 MNHNS and CDR2 SASEGT come from the germline V gene. V lost 0 bases to trimming and J lost 1 base, with 15 bases between them. DNA for the CDR3: TGTGCCAGCAGTGAAGCGAGAACGACAGGTTGGAACACTGAAGCTTTCTTT. It encodes CASSEARTTGWNTEAFF.

The chain joins TRBV30 to TRBJ2-7, with TRBD1 identical over 9 bases. The CDR3 covers 14 residues. V gave up 4 bases and J gave up 7 bases; unmatched junction bases: 11. In germline, CDR1 is GTSNPN, CDR2 SVGIG (reference sequence). CDR3 sequence (DNA): TGTGCCTGGATTAGGAAACAGGGGGCTTCAGAGCAGTACTTC. Its protein is CAWIRKQGASEQYF.

V and J are TRBV6-5 and TRBJ1-5; no firm D call. This CDR3 is built from 15 residues. V was shortened by 6 bases and J by 0 bases, with 12 bases between the two germline ends. CDR1 and CDR2 (germline): MNHEY, SVGAGI. The CDR3 DNA sequence: TGTGCCAGCAGGACCTCGGGTTATAGCAATCAGCCCCAGCATTTT. Its translation is CASRTSGYSNQPQHF.

The chain employs TRBV5-1 and TRBJ2-1, with 10 bases aligning to TRBD2. V was clipped by 4 bases and J by 0 bases; unmatched bases: 4. In germline, CDR1 is SGHRS, CDR2 YFSETQ. The CDR3 extends over 16 amino acids. CDR3 in DNA: TGCGCCAGCAGCCGACTAGCGGGCAGCTCCTACAATGAGCAGTTCTTC. The encoded protein is CASSRLAGSSYNEQFF.

The chain couples TRBV6-5 to TRBJ2-7; 10 nucleotides agree with TRBD2. This CDR3 has 14 residues. In germline, CDR1 is MNHEY, CDR2 SVGAGI. The ends lost 8 bases at V and 4 bases at J; junction bases unmatched: 8. In DNA form, the CDR3 reads TGTGCCAGCTCTCCTAGCGGGAGTTTTTACGAGCAGTACTTC. Encoded protein: CASSPSGSFYEQYF.

V is TRBV7-9 and J is TRBJ2-7, with 7 bases matching TRBD1. The CDR3 is made up of 15 amino acids. CDR1 is SEHNR and CDR2 is FQNEAQ in the germline V gene (reference sequence). Germline trimming cut 5 bases from V and 3 bases from J; bases unmatched to any gene: 10. In DNA, the CDR3 is TGTGCCAGCAGCACACAGGGGTTCGTGGGCTACGAGCAGTACTTC. It codes for CASSTQGFVGYEQYF. The variable domain in full, completed from reference TRBV7-9 and TRBJ2-7, reads DTGVSQNPRHKITKRGQNVTFRCDPISEHNRLYWYRQTLGQGPEFLTYFQNEAQLEKSRLLSDRFSAERPKGSFSTLEIQRTEQGDSAMYLCASSTQGFVGYEQYFGPGTRLTVT.

The count of this clone is one. The J gene is TRBJ1-2, the V gene TRBV19; the D gene is possibly TRBD1 (6 bases). In germline, CDR1 is LNHDA, CDR2 SQIVND (reference sequence). V lost 2 bases and J 3 bases, leaving 10 bases between the germline ends. The CDR3 spans 14 residues. CDR3 residues: CASSIQGFHYGYTF. The CDR3 DNA follows: TGTGCCAGTAGTATACAGGGGTTTCACTATGGCTACACCTTC.

This clone occurred once. The V gene is TRBV18, the J gene TRBJ2-1; TRBD2 is a possible D gene (6 bases). The CDR3 contains 13 residues. V was pared by 5 bases and J by 9 bases, with 14 bases between. Germline V CDR1 and CDR2: KGHSH, LQKENI. The CDR3 here is CASSARDSGEQFF. The DNA of the CDR3 is TGTGCCAGCTCAGCCCGGGACTCTGGTGAGCAGTTCTTC.

This rearrangement joins TRBV7-2 to TRBJ2-7; TRBD2 matches at 12 bases. J gave up 6 bases and V 3 bases, and 9 bases lay outside the gene matches. The CDR3 length is 16 residues. Germline assignment: CDR1 SGHTA and CDR2 FQGNSA. CDR3 coding DNA: TGTGCCAGCAGCTTTGCTAGCGGGAGGGCCGTGTCCGAGCAGTACTTC. Translation: CASSFASGRAVSEQYF.

The chain combines TRBV29-1 with TRBJ2-7, with 8 nucleotides matching TRBD1. The CDR3 runs 12 residues. Germline lookup yields CDR1 SQVTM and CDR2 ANQGSEA. The junction had 3 bases not matched to a gene; V was cut back by 7 bases and J by 1 base. This CDR3 reads CSAHRGSYEQYF. The CDR3 DNA reads as TGCAGCGCCCACAGGGGGTCCTACGAGCAGTACTTC.

This chain links TRBV7-9 with TRBJ1-1, with 7 bases that match TRBD1. Germline-derived CDR1 and CDR2 are SEHNR and FQNEAQ (reference sequence). V gave up 5 bases and J gave up 5 bases; unmatched junction bases: 8. This CDR3 region has 14 residues. The CDR3 loop reads CASSPRLTGTEAFF. The CDR3 DNA reads TGTGCCAGCAGCCCCCGCCTGACAGGGACTGAAGCTTTCTTT.

V gene TRBV5-5 combines with J gene TRBJ1-4; D is undetermined. V was shortened by 4 bases and J by 0 bases, with 19 bases between the two germline ends. This CDR3 has 18 amino acids. Germline V gives CDR1 SGHKS, CDR2 YYEKEE (reference sequence). CDR3 DNA: TGTGCCAGCAGCCCAGGTTCCATGCGAGTTGCAACTAATGAAAAACTGTTTTTT. Its translation: CASSPGSMRVATNEKLFF.

V is TRBV18 and J is TRBJ2-5; D unresolved. This CDR3 region has 14 residues. Germline V gene lookup returns CDR1 KGHSH and CDR2 LQKENI. Deletions cut 4 bases from V and 5 bases from J, with 14 bases between. The CDR3: CASSHSTEPETQYF. DNA of the CDR3: TGTGCCAGCTCACACTCAACAGAACCGGAGACCCAGTACTTC.

This chain links TRBV3-1 (or the pseudogene TRBV3-2) with TRBJ2-5, with D perhaps TRBD2 (5 bases). This CDR3 has 15 residues. V gave up 1 base and J gave up 4 bases, with 13 bases separating them. Looked up from germline, CDR1 is LGHDT and CDR2 is YNNKEL (reference sequence). In nucleotides, the CDR3 is TGTGCCAGCAGCCAAGTTGTGGGAGTTGTAGAGACCCAGTACTTC. Translation: CASSQVVGVVETQYF.

This chain links TRBV6-2 or TRBV6-3 with TRBJ2-3, with 14 bases aligning to TRBD2. In germline, CDR1 is MNHEY, CDR2 SVGEGT. The junction had 5 bases not matched to a gene; V was cut back by 4 bases and J by 5 bases. This CDR3 contains 16 residues. The CDR3 loop is CASSWGLAGVVDTQYF. The DNA for the CDR3 is TGTGCCAGCAGTTGGGGACTAGCGGGAGTTGTAGATACGCAGTATTTT.

This chain links TRBV16 with TRBJ1-6; D gene uncertain. The CDR3 has 16 residues. Trimming removed 1 base from V and 5 bases from J, with 12 bases in between. Looked up from germline, CDR1 is KGHSY and CDR2 is FQNENV. CDR3 nucleotides: TGTGCCAGCAGCCAATACGGTGTCCTGAATAATTCACCCCTCCACTTT. Amino acids: CASSQYGVLNNSPLHF.